One sample yielded the 19 T cell receptor beta chains listed below, sequenced in a study of early T cells in non-severe SARS-CoV-2 infection. TCRdb reanalysed the 5' RACE reads using MiXCR and keeps one entry per CDR3 protein. The sample has roughly 29,000 distinct CDR3 sequences; around 6% are singletons. The sample here was whole blood, taken at baseline. The receptors were gathered from an adult who was a healthcare worker with PCR-confirmed SARS-CoV-2 infection or an uninfected control (not recorded which).

This clonotype was recorded at least ten times. The chain recombines TRBV20-1 with TRBJ2-4, with D perhaps matching TRBD2 (5 bases). Trimming stripped 0 bases from V and 8 bases from J, with 14 bases between. The CDR3 is made up of 14 amino acids. Germline-derived CDR1 and CDR2 are DFQATT and SNEGSKA (reference sequence). The CDR3 DNA reads as TGCAGTGCTAGAGATAGACGGGGAGTCGACATTCAGTACTTC. It yields the protein CSARDRRGVDIQYF.

This clonotype was counted at least ten times. V and J are TRBV4-2 and TRBJ2-2, with TRBD1 matching 7 bases. Germline assignment: CDR1 LGHNA and CDR2 YNFKEQ. V was clipped by 3 bases and J by 3 bases; unmatched bases: 7. The CDR3 consists of 16 residues. The CDR3 DNA reads as TGTGCCAGCAGCCAGCGACAGGGAAGAGACACCGGGGAGCTGTTTTTT. Amino acid sequence: CASSQRQGRDTGELFF.

This clonotype was observed at least ten times. The chain carries TRBV7-2 and TRBJ1-5, with D unresolved. V was clipped by 6 bases and J by 6 bases, with 9 bases between them. CDR1 and CDR2 from the germline V gene are SGHTA and FQGNSA. The CDR3 contains 12 residues. The CDR3 spells CASSGVSQPQHF. The CDR3 bases are TGTGCCAGCAGTGGGGTGTCTCAGCCCCAGCATTTT.

This clonotype appeared many times. The chain employs TRBV12-3 or TRBV12-4 and TRBJ2-7; D is perhaps TRBD2 (6 bases). This CDR3 is 14 amino acids long. Trimming pared 6 bases from V and 3 bases from J, leaving 15 bases between. CDR3 loop: CASRQAGTSYEQYF. The CDR3 nucleotides read TGTGCCAGCAGACAAGCGGGTACGAGCTACGAGCAGTACTTC.

The chain couples TRBV6-2 or TRBV6-3 to TRBJ2-7, with 8 bases identical to TRBD1. Per the germline V gene, CDR1 is MNHEY and CDR2 is SVGEGT. The CDR3 is made up of 16 amino acids. The junction had 11 bases not matched to a gene; V was cut back by 2 bases and J by 5 bases. This CDR3 is CASSYAPRTGSNEQYF. In DNA form, the CDR3 reads TGTGCCAGCAGTTACGCCCCGCGGACAGGGTCAAACGAGCAGTACTTC.

At least ten counts were recorded for this clonotype. One junction end disagrees with the germline gene, perhaps due to a read error. The chain combines TRBV10-3 with TRBJ2-7; 9 nucleotides agree with TRBD2. CDR1 and CDR2 from the germline V gene are ENHRY and SYGVKD. CDR3 length: 16 residues. The CDR3, as DNA: TGTGCCATCAGTAAGTCCGGGACTAGCCTATCCTACGAGCAGTACTTC. Translated: CAISKSGTSLSYEQYF.

Many counts were recorded for this clonotype. This chain uses TRBV10-3 with TRBJ1-1, with D hard to call. Trimming shortened V by 5 bases and J by 2 bases, and 9 bases separated the two germline ends. Germline CDR1 reads ENHRY; CDR2 reads SYGVKD. The CDR3 sequence is 13 residues long. Here the CDR3 DNA reads TGTGCCATCAGTCTGACGGCAAACACTGAAGCTTTCTTT. It is translated as CAISLTANTEAFF.

This chain joins TRBV30 and TRBJ1-2; TRBD1 is a possible D gene (6 bases). This CDR3 has 18 amino acids. Trimming shortened V by 4 bases and J by 4 bases, and 28 bases separated the two germline ends. Germline V CDR1 and CDR2: GTSNPN, SVGIG (reference sequence). Here the CDR3 reads CAWNPRQGLSSNLYGYTF. The CDR3 DNA sequence: TGTGCCTGGAACCCGCGCCAGGGGTTGTCGTCGAATCTCTATGGCTACACCTTC.

The sample holds many counts of this clonotype. The gene calls are TRBV24-1 and TRBJ2-1; D perhaps matches TRBD2 (7 bases). Trimming left V 9 bases short and J 10 bases short, with 15 bases between. The germline CDR1 and CDR2 sequences are KGHDR and SFDVKD. This CDR3 has 12 amino acids. The CDR3 sequence is CATGRRGGEQFF. The CDR3 coding sequence is TGTGCCACCGGGCGGAGGGGGGGAGAGCAGTTCTTC.

In this sample, this clonotype turned up many times. This chain uses TRBV3-1 with TRBJ1-2, with TRBD1 matching over 11 bases. V lost 4 bases and J lost 8; bases outside the gene matches: 6. This CDR3 has 14 residues. Germline V gives CDR1 LGHDT, CDR2 YNNKEL (reference sequence). CDR3 amino acids: CASSPTGTGGGYTF. The CDR3 DNA reads as TGTGCCAGCAGCCCAACAGGGACAGGGGGAGGCTACACCTTC.

This clonotype was detected ten times or more. The chain is built from TRBV10-3 and TRBJ2-1; TRBD2 might be the D (5 bases). Trimming removed 4 bases from V and 8 bases from J, with 9 bases in between. CDR3 size: 12 residues. Germline V lookup: CDR1 ENHRY, CDR2 SYGVKD. CDR3 in DNA: TGTGCCATCAGTGTACTAGGCGATGAGCAGTTCTTC. Its translation: CAISVLGDEQFF.

This clonotype has ten or more counts. This sequence joins TRBV11-2 and TRBJ1-2; D remains ambiguous. Germline V gene data show CDR1 as SGHAT and CDR2 as FQNNGV. CDR3 size: 11 residues. Trimming removed 4 bases at V and 5 bases at J, with 5 bases between. CDR3 coding DNA: TGTGCCAGCAGCTCTGGGTATGGCTACACCTTC. Its translation: CASSSGYGYTF.

This clonotype came up many times. The chain joins TRBV12-5 to TRBJ1-2; D is ambiguous. The CDR3 spans 11 residues. Between the trimmed V and J ends, which lost 8 bases and 0 bases, there was a span of 4 bases. The germline V gene encodes CDR1 LGHNT and CDR2 FRNRAP. CDR3 sequence: CASNTNYGYTF. The CDR3 region has the DNA TGTGCTAGTAACACTAACTATGGCTACACCTTC.

At least ten counts were recorded for this clonotype. The rearrangement links TRBV18 to TRBJ2-5; D not resolved. The CDR3 spans 14 residues. Per germline, CDR1 KGHSH and CDR2 LQKENI. Trimming stripped 0 bases from V and 1 base from J, with 6 bases between. In DNA, the CDR3 is TGTGCCAGCTCACCACCAGGGATCCAAGAGACCCAGTACTTC. Amino acids: CASSPPGIQETQYF.

DNA for the CDR3: TGTGCCAGCAGAGATATCAGCAACACCGGGGAGCTGTTTTTT. This encodes CASRDISNTGELFF. The chain carries TRBV7-2 and TRBJ2-2; D gene uncertain. The CDR3 totals 14 residues. Looked up from germline, CDR1 is SGHTA and CDR2 is FQGNSA. The germline V and J ends were trimmed by 6 bases and 2 bases, with 10 bases remaining between them.

The V and J genes are TRBV27 and TRBJ2-1; a possible D gene is TRBD1 (7 bases). Germline values: CDR1 MNHEY, CDR2 SMNVEV (reference sequence). The CDR3 is 18 amino acids. With 1 base removed from V and 4 bases from J, the gap between germline ends came to 20 bases. The CDR3 region has the DNA TGTGCCAGCAGTTTATATCCTCCTTCCCAGGGGGGATACAATGAGCAGTTCTTC. This encodes CASSLYPPSQGGYNEQFF.

This clonotype was observed a few times. This chain links TRBV6-2 or TRBV6-3 with TRBJ2-7; the match to TRBD1 covers 12 bases. The J segment lost 2 bases and the V segment lost 5 bases, leaving 10 bases of the junction unmatched. Germline V lookup: CDR1 MNHEY, CDR2 SVGEGT. CDR3 size: 17 residues. Written as DNA, the CDR3 is TGTGCCAGCAGTGCCGGGACAGGGGGCTATCGGGCCTACGAGCAGTACTTC. Its protein product is CASSAGTGGYRAYEQYF.

This clonotype occurred many times. The chain employs TRBV12-3 or TRBV12-4 and TRBJ2-1, with TRBD2 matching over 15 bases. There are 18 residues in the CDR3. Trimming at V came to 6 bases and at J to 0 bases, leaving 6 bases not matched to a gene. The CDR3 sequence: CASRGLAGGASSYNEQFF. Written as DNA, the CDR3 is TGTGCCAGCAGGGGACTAGCGGGGGGCGCTAGCTCCTACAATGAGCAGTTCTTC.

This clonotype was seen repeatedly, ten times or more. This chain joins TRBV19 and TRBJ2-1, with 14 bases fitting TRBD2. Germline-derived CDR1 and CDR2 are LNHDA and SQIVND (reference sequence). Germline trimming cut 1 base from V and 0 bases from J; bases unmatched to any gene: 14. The CDR3 spans 22 residues. CDR3 sequence reads: CASSIVGTSGSLRPSSYNEQFF. The CDR3 region has the DNA TGTGCCAGTAGTATAGTAGGGACTAGCGGGAGTCTTAGGCCAAGCTCCTACAATGAGCAGTTCTTC.